The 18 T cell receptor beta chains listed next were all sequenced from one sample in a study of graft-versus-host responses after intestinal transplantation. Clones were sequenced by immunoSEQ multiplex PCR, and TCRdb holds only the in-frame ones, with some missing. The repertoire holds over 70,000 clones, with about four fifths as singletons. The antigens of these receptors remain unknown. Sequencing was performed on unstimulated CD8+ T cells sorted from spleen or lymph node cells, taken before intestinal transplant. These receptors were obtained from a human donor who received an intestinal transplant.

The chain couples TRBV28 to TRBJ1-2, with 7 nucleotides matching TRBD1. V lost 6 bases and J lost 5; bases outside the gene matches: 3. CDR1 and CDR2 from the germline V gene are MDHEN and SYDVKM. The length of the CDR3 is 12 residues. CDR3 amino acids: CASRSGGYGYTF. The CDR3 DNA sequence: TGTGCCAGCAGATCAGGGGGGTATGGCTACACCTTC.

This clone was seen only a few times. The rearrangement links TRBV6-1 to TRBJ2-7; 9 bases line up with TRBD2. The CDR3 consists of 12 residues. CDR1 and CDR2 (germline): MNHNS, SASEGT. The V and J ends lost 10 bases and 4 bases, in that order; junction bases with no gene match: 5. CDR3 protein: CAIAGDLYEQYF. The CDR3 DNA reads TGTGCCATAGCGGGGGATCTGTACGAGCAGTACTTC.

The rearrangement uses TRBV7-8 and TRBJ2-5; 7 positions match TRBD2. Matching the DNA end better, TRBJ2-7 makes the J call doubtful. Germline assignment: CDR1 SGHVS and CDR2 FQNEAQ. The CDR3 is 15 amino acids. CDR3 amino acids: CASTPGRGNSYEQYF. CDR3 bases: TGTGCCAGCACCCCCGGGCGGGGGAACTCCTACGAGCAGTACTTC.

The chain carries TRBV6-5 and TRBJ2-5; 11 nucleotides match TRBD2. V shed 5 bases and J 2 bases; nucleotides not matched to a gene: 4. The CDR3 is 15 amino acids. CDR1 and CDR2 (germline): MNHEY, SVGAGI. In nucleotides, the CDR3 is TGTGCCAGCAGTCCTAGCGGGGGGAGTCAAGAGACCCAGTACTTC. Translating gives CASSPSGGSQETQYF.

This clone came up once. The chain is built from TRBV5-1 and TRBJ2-1; D gene unclear. CDR1 is SGHRS and CDR2 is YFSETQ in the germline V gene. The CDR3 is 11 amino acids. V was clipped by 6 bases and J by 8 bases, with 9 bases between them. CDR3 loop: CASNGEDEQFF. The CDR3 DNA reads TGCGCCAGCAATGGCGAGGATGAGCAGTTCTTC.

This chain joins TRBV7-2 and TRBJ2-7; weak D call: TRBD1 (7 bases). The germline V gene encodes CDR1 SGHTA and CDR2 FQGNSA. This CDR3 is 16 amino acids long. The V gene lost 2 bases and the J gene lost 0 bases, with 14 bases spanning the gap. CDR3 bases: TGTGCCAGCAGCTTATTGGCGGGACAGAGCTCCTACGAGCAGTACTTC. It is translated as CASSLLAGQSSYEQYF.

The chain recombines TRBV5-1 with TRBJ2-7; D gene unclear. V was shortened by 0 bases and J by 1 base, with 5 bases between the two germline ends. The CDR3 has 13 amino acids. Germline CDR1 is SGHRS and CDR2 is YFSETQ. The CDR3 DNA sequence: TGCGCCAGCAGCTTGGGTCAGTCCTACGAGCAGTACTTC. Its protein is CASSLGQSYEQYF.

The rearrangement joins TRBV11-3 to TRBJ2-7; TRBD2 matches 7 bases. Germline V gene data show CDR1 as SGHNT and CDR2 as YENEEA. Unmatched junction bases numbered 10, after V lost 4 bases and J lost 7 bases. The CDR3 totals 14 residues. CDR3 sequence reads: CASSSRAGAREQYF. The DNA of the CDR3 is TGTGCCAGCAGCTCCCGGGCGGGAGCGAGGGAGCAGTACTTC. The complete variable domain, with remaining parts taken from reference TRBV11-3 and TRBJ2-7, reads EAGVVQSPRYKIIEKKQPVAFWCNPISGHNTLYWYLQNLGQGPELLIRYENEEAVDDSQLPKDRFSAERLKGVDSTLKIQPAELGDSAVYLCASSSRAGAREQYFGPGTRLTVT.

The chain employs TRBV6-5 and TRBJ1-2; D may be TRBD1 (6 bases). The CDR3 covers 16 residues. Per germline, CDR1 MNHEY and CDR2 SVGAGI. Trimming pared 4 bases from V and 8 bases from J, leaving 23 bases between. CDR3: CASSWDSRGGAGGYTF. The CDR3 nucleotides are TGTGCCAGCAGTTGGGACTCACGAGGGGGGGCGGGAGGCTACACCTTC.

This clone was recorded only once. J is TRBJ1-1 and V is TRBV6-6; no firm D call. The V and J ends lost 5 bases and 0 bases respectively, with 16 bases between them. Germline CDR1 is MNHNY and CDR2 is SVGAGI (reference sequence). There are 16 residues in the CDR3. CDR3 nucleotide sequence: TGTGCCAGCAGTCTTTCCGGGGTCAGCCTGAACACTGAAGCTTTCTTT. This codes for CASSLSGVSLNTEAFF.

There are a few counts of this clone. V is TRBV6-4 and J is TRBJ2-3, with 14 positions matching TRBD2. Germline values: CDR1 MRHNA, CDR2 SNTAGT. The CDR3 has 15 residues. V was clipped by 3 bases and J by 4 bases; unmatched bases: 0. CDR3 DNA: TGTGCCAGCAGTGAGACTAGCGGGGGGGCAGATACGCAGTATTTT. Its translation: CASSETSGGADTQYF.

This clone was picked up one time. The chain uses TRBV13 and TRBJ2-2; 11 bases map to TRBD2. The CDR3 has 16 amino acids. The ends lost 6 bases at V and 5 bases at J; junction bases unmatched: 8. CDR1 is PRHDT, CDR2 FYEKMQ, per germline (reference sequence). Here the CDR3 reads CASRTRLAGPTGELFF. The CDR3 DNA sequence: TGTGCCAGCAGGACACGACTAGCGGGGCCTACCGGGGAGCTGTTTTTT.

This clone showed up just once. V and J are TRBV2 and TRBJ2-2; the match to TRBD2 covers 11 bases. Trimming cost V 2 bases and J 6 bases; bases outside gene matches: 8. In germline, CDR1 is SNHLY, CDR2 FYNNEI. The CDR3 is 17 amino acids. The CDR3 coding sequence is TGTGCCAGCAGTGAATGGGGGCTAGCGGGAGGCGCCGGGGAGCTGTTTTTT. Its translation is CASSEWGLAGGAGELFF.

The chain employs TRBV2 and TRBJ2-1, with TRBD1 identical over 9 bases. V lost 11 bases and J lost 5; bases outside the gene matches: 7. The length of the CDR3 is 13 residues. Germline CDR1 SNHLY, CDR2 FYNNEI. The CDR3 is CAGGDRDNNEQFF. CDR3 in DNA: TGTGCCGGAGGGGACAGGGATAACAATGAGCAGTTCTTC. Complete variable domain (other parts from reference TRBV2 and TRBJ2-1): EPEVTQTPSHQVTQMGQEVILRCVPISNHLYFYWYRQILGQKVEFLVSFYNNEISEKSEIFDDQFSVERPDGSNFTLKIRSTKLEDSAMYFCAGGDRDNNEQFFGPGTRLTVL.

The rearrangement joins TRBV4-1 to TRBJ2-3; TRBD2 matches 12 bases. Germline V CDR1 and CDR2: MGHRA, YSYEKL. Trimming cost V 3 bases and J 6 bases; bases outside gene matches: 4. There are 15 residues in the CDR3. CDR3 coding DNA: TGCGCCAGCAGCCAGGGACTAGCGGGCTCGGATACGCAGTATTTT. Translating gives CASSQGLAGSDTQYF.

The chain carries TRBV28 and TRBJ1-1, with a weak D call TRBD1 (5 bases). Germline-derived CDR1 and CDR2 are MDHEN and SYDVKM. The V end was cut by 2 bases, the J end by 5 bases, with 15 bases between. CDR3 length equals 15 residues. CDR3 residues: CASSLNRGLWTEAFF. The CDR3 nucleotides read TGTGCCAGCAGTTTAAATAGGGGTCTGTGGACTGAAGCTTTCTTT.

This clone was seen a few times. J is TRBJ2-7 and V is TRBV5-4; 7 nucleotides agree with TRBD2. Germline V gives CDR1 SGHNT, CDR2 YYREEE (reference sequence). The CDR3 runs 12 residues. V gave up 3 bases and J gave up 3 bases; unmatched junction bases: 0. The CDR3 here is CASSWEGYEQYF. The CDR3, as DNA: TGTGCCAGCAGCTGGGAGGGCTACGAGCAGTACTTC.

The chain has TRBV9 and TRBJ1-1; perhaps TRBD1 as D (6 bases). Between the trimmed V and J ends, which lost 3 bases and 1 base, there was a span of 13 bases. This CDR3 region has 15 residues. The germline V gene encodes CDR1 SGDLS and CDR2 YYNGEE. CDR3 protein: CASSAPLGQNTEAFF. The CDR3 DNA reads as TGTGCCAGCAGCGCCCCGCTGGGACAGAACACTGAAGCTTTCTTT.